This T cell receptor beta chain was documented in a study of human T cells and chemical hapten exposure. Study-wide context: Slight differences in pooled library volume were the main source of varying TCR yields across samples.

This clonotype has at least ten counts. Time point of the sample: healthy volunteer bleed at 6 weeks. RNA extraction used unfractionated whole blood as the source of total RNA. Library construction involved attaching unique molecular identifiers to individual cDNA molecules, which allowed quantitative, reproducible TCR counting. Original methodology: TCRs per sample had a median of approximately 100,000 and ranged from roughly 23,224 to 700,000. Each CDR3 protein gets one entry after TCRdb re-called the RACE reads with MiXCR. TCRdb's processing, not the study's, gives the V and J calls here. The sample includes about 77,000 distinct CDR3 sequences, about 8.6% of them seen just once. With 4 bases clipped from V and 4 bases from J, the junction kept 10 bases outside the gene matches. CDR1 is DFQATT, CDR2 SNEGSKA, per germline (reference sequence). The CDR3 is 15 residues long.

This receptor was identified in a female donor in good health. Some clones in this sample may be carry-over from other donors' samples. Sequenced material: whole blood. The genes are TRBV20-1 and TRBJ1-2; TRBD1 aligns across 9 bases. The CDR3 loop reads CSATGQGVLGYGYTF. CDR3 bases: TGCAGTGCTACGGGACAGGGAGTGCTTGGCTATGGCTACACCTTC.